These 14 T cell receptor beta chains originate from one sample sequenced in a study of cytomegalovirus exposure and HLA in healthy donors. The primer mix had 60 Vbeta and 13 Jbeta primers. Sequencing used immunoSEQ multiplex PCR; TCRdb keeps in-frame clones, though not all of them. This table lists approximately 120,000 clones. Sequenced sample: PBMCs. These receptors all stem from a man aged 18 to 29 in good health and CMV-seronegative.

This rearrangement joins TRBV2 to TRBJ2-1; TRBD2 aligns across 7 bases. The CDR3 is made up of 15 amino acids. Germline V CDR1 and CDR2: SNHLY, FYNNEI. Trimming cost V 3 bases and J 4 bases; bases outside gene matches: 6. The CDR3 region is CASSDLSSGYNEQFF. The CDR3 nucleotides are TGTGCCAGCAGTGATTTGTCTAGCGGATACAATGAGCAGTTCTTC.

The chain is built from TRBV19 and TRBJ2-7; 11 bases fit TRBD1. CDR1 is LNHDA and CDR2 is SQIVND in the germline V gene (reference sequence). Trimming cost V 6 bases and J 2 bases; bases outside gene matches: 9. CDR3 size: 16 residues. CDR3 DNA sequence: TGTGCCAGTAGCCCCGGGCCGGGACAGGGGGCCTACGAGCAGTACTTC. Amino acid sequence: CASSPGPGQGAYEQYF.

This sequence joins TRBV13 and TRBJ1-1, with 10 bases matching TRBD1. Per germline, CDR1 PRHDT and CDR2 FYEKMQ (reference sequence). With 5 bases clipped from V and 4 bases from J, the junction kept 7 bases outside the gene matches. The CDR3 covers 15 residues. Here the CDR3 DNA reads TGTGCCAGCAGCGTTGGACAGGGGGGCGGCACTGAAGCTTTCTTT. It codes for CASSVGQGGGTEAFF.

The V call is TRBV7-8, the J call TRBJ2-3; TRBD2 is a possible D gene (6 bases). Trimming cost V 2 bases and J 0 bases, with 9 bases left between them. This CDR3 region has 15 residues. Per germline, CDR1 SGHVS and CDR2 FQNEAQ. CDR3 amino acids: CASSLRGFSTDTQYF. Written as DNA, the CDR3 is TGTGCCAGCAGCTTACGGGGGTTTAGCACAGATACGCAGTATTTT.

The rearrangement links TRBV4-1 to TRBJ2-7; 7 bases line up with TRBD1. This CDR3 is built from 17 residues. The V and J ends lost 1 base and 2 bases, in that order; junction bases with no gene match: 11. From germline, CDR1 is MGHRA and CDR2 YSYEKL. CDR3 DNA sequence: TGCGCCAGCAGCCAAGTAATTTATCGGGACAGAACCTACGAGCAGTACTTC. Translated: CASSQVIYRDRTYEQYF.

V is TRBV27 and J is TRBJ2-1, with D tentatively TRBD2 (5 bases). Germline values: CDR1 MNHEY, CDR2 SMNVEV (reference sequence). Trimming shortened V by 6 bases and J by 16 bases, and 28 bases separated the two germline ends. The CDR3 has 15 residues. The CDR3 is CASSLSGLVSFPGFF. CDR3 bases: TGTGCCAGCAGCTTGTCGGGGTTAGTGTCGTTCCCGGGCTTCTTC.

This chain links TRBV30 with TRBJ2-5; unclear D gene. This CDR3 comprises 16 residues. The germline gives CDR1 GTSNPN, CDR2 SVGIG (reference sequence). Trimming took 1 base from V and 7 from J, leaving 22 bases between them. CDR3 sequence reads: CAWSGPSGGPVGTQYF. The CDR3 DNA reads as TGTGCCTGGAGTGGCCCGTCAGGTGGCCCCGTTGGGACCCAGTACTTC.

J is TRBJ2-1 and V is TRBV25-1; D gene unclear. Germline-derived CDR1 and CDR2 are MGHDK and SYGVNS. V was trimmed by 1 base and J by 4 bases, leaving 8 bases between them. CDR3 length: 14 amino acids. CDR3 sequence reads: CASSEFWAYNEQFF. In nucleotides, the CDR3 is TGTGCCAGCAGTGAATTCTGGGCTTACAATGAGCAGTTCTTC.

The V gene is TRBV6-1, the J gene TRBJ1-5; the D gene is possibly TRBD1 (6 bases). In germline, CDR1 is MNHNS, CDR2 SASEGT. The V and J ends lost 1 base and 11 bases respectively, with 18 bases between them. The CDR3 extends over 15 amino acids. Written as DNA, the CDR3 is TGTGCCAGCAGTGAAGTGTGGGGGCGCGAGTCAGCCCAGCATTTT. Protein: CASSEVWGRESAQHF.

Turning to this clone: A junction end diverges from the germline sequence, so it may reflect a read error. The chain is built from TRBV7-3 and TRBJ1-2; D gene uncertain. The CDR3 has 12 residues. The V gene's germline CDR1 is SGHTA and CDR2 FQGTGA. For the CDR3, the DNA is TGTGCCAGCAGCCCAGGAGGACCGACTATCTCCTTC. Amino acid sequence: CASSPGGPTISF.

This sequence joins TRBV7-3 and TRBJ2-1; a possible D gene is TRBD1 (5 bases). V dropped 4 bases and J dropped 7 bases, with 11 bases sitting between them. This CDR3 comprises 13 residues. CDR1 is SGHTA, CDR2 FQGTGA, per germline. CDR3 sequence reads: CASSSDQGNEQFF. The CDR3 DNA is TGTGCCAGCAGCTCTGATCAGGGAAATGAGCAGTTCTTC.

This chain connects TRBV28 to TRBJ2-5; 8 nucleotides line up with TRBD2. The germline gives CDR1 MDHEN, CDR2 SYDVKM. The J segment lost 7 bases and the V segment lost 3 bases, leaving 4 bases of the junction unmatched. This CDR3 contains 13 residues. CDR3 nucleotide sequence: TGTGCCAGCAGTTTCGGGCTAGCGGGGACCCAGTACTTC. This sequence encodes CASSFGLAGTQYF.

The rearrangement links TRBV18 to TRBJ2-5; D is possibly TRBD1 (6 bases). The CDR3 contains 15 residues. CDR1 is KGHSH and CDR2 is LQKENI in the germline V gene. Trimming took off 3 bases at V and 1 base at J, with 12 bases between the two ends. This chain's CDR3 is CASSPPGAVQETQYF. As DNA, the CDR3 is TGTGCCAGCTCACCTCCAGGGGCGGTCCAAGAGACCCAGTACTTC.

The CDR3 here is CASSPVDLIYTDTQYF. The CDR3 nucleotides read TGCGCCAGCAGCCCTGTCGATCTCATCTACACAGATACGCAGTATTTT. This chain uses TRBV4-1 with TRBJ2-3; D gene ambiguous. The CDR3 length is 16 residues. The V gene lost 4 bases and the J gene lost 2 bases, with 16 bases spanning the gap. Germline assignment: CDR1 MGHRA and CDR2 YSYEKL.